The rows below give T cell receptor beta chains drawn from one sample of a study of OX40 agonist ivuxolimab in advanced cancers. Method: immunoSEQ multiplex PCR; TCRdb's copy keeps in-frame clones and lacks some. This table holds about 64,000 clones, around 84% found once. Material: CD4+ or CD8+ T cells sorted from blood, obtained in a trial of the OX40 agonist ivuxolimab. These receptors all stem from an adult with an advanced solid tumor such as melanoma, head and neck, liver or kidney cancer. The conserved cysteine and the conserved F or W are not part of the CDR3 here.

v_call	j_call	cdr3_aa
TRBV5-1	TRBJ1-2	ASSTTGEGGYT
TRBV30	TRBJ1-5	AWSVGGVTSNQPQH
TRBV28	TRBJ1-6	ASRTVQGARDSPLH
TRBV19	TRBJ1-5	ASSIRVSNQPQH
TRBV18	TRBJ2-7	ASSPGQKAYEQY
TRBV6-4	TRBJ1-2	ASSDGYYGYT
TRBV5-1	TRBJ2-1	ASSTEYNEQF
TRBV29-1	TRBJ1-4	SVIWGTAEKLF
TRBV28	TRBJ2-2	ATGQGDTGELF
TRBV10-3	TRBJ2-7	AISVTGEILEEQY
TRBV2	TRBJ2-5	ASSGGGGETQY
TRBV19	TRBJ2-7	ASSISWTGPHEQY
TRBV28	TRBJ2-7	ASRTGQVTYEQY
TRBV29-1	TRBJ2-1	SVGEYEQF
TRBV15	TRBJ2-3	ATSRGKGGGYDTQY
TRBV11-3	TRBJ2-1	ASSSGAYNEQF
TRBV7-8	TRBJ2-2	ASSSQGGYANTGELF